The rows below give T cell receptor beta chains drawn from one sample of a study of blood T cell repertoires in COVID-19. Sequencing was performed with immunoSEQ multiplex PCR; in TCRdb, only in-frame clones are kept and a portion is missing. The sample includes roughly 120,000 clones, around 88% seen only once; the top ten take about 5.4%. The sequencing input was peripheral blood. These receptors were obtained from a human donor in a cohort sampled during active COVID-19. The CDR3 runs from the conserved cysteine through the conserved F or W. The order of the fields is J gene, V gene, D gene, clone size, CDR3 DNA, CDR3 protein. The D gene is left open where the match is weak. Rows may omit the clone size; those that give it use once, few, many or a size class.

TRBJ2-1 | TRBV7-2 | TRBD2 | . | TGTGCCAGCAGCCAAGGACTAGCGCCCTACAATGAGCAGTTCTTC | CASSQGLAPYNEQFF
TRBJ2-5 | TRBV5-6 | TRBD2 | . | TGTGCCAGCAGTTCCGGACTAGCGGGAATGGAGACCCAGTACTTC | CASSSGLAGMETQYF
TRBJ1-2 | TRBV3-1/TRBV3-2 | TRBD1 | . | TGTGCCAGCAGCCAAGGGGACAGGGGAGGGAACGGCTACACCTTC | CASSQGDRGGNGYTF
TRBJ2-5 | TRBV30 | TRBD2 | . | TGTGCCTGGAGTGAACTAGCGGGAGTAGGAGGTTTGGAGACCCAGTACTTC | CAWSELAGVGGLETQYF
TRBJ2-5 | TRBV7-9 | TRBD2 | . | TGTGCCAGCAGCTCCCTAGCGGGAGAGTTGGGAGAGACCCAGTACTTC | CASSSLAGELGETQYF
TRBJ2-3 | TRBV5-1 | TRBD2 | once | TGCGCCAGCAGCTTGCGGGAAGCCGGACTAGCGGGAGATCGCACAGATACGCAGTATTTT | CASSLREAGLAGDRTDTQYF
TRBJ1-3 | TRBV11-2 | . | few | TGTGCCAGCAGCTTAAATAGGGGTAACACCATATATTTT | CASSLNRGNTIYF
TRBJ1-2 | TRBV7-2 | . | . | TGTGCCAGCAGCCCCGGGATGGAAGGCCATGGCTACACCTTC | CASSPGMEGHGYTF
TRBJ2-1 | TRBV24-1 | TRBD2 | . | TGTGCCACCAGTGGCGATAGCGGGAGAGATGAGCAGTTCTTC | CATSGDSGRDEQFF
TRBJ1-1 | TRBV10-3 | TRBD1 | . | TGTGCCATCAGGCGGACAGGCATGAACACTGAAGCTTTCTTT | CAIRRTGMNTEAFF
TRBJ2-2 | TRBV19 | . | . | TGTGCCAGTAGTATAGCGGGAAGCCCTACCGGGGAGCTGTTTTTT | CASSIAGSPTGELFF
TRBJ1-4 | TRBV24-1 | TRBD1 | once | TGTGCCACCAGTGAACACAGGGGGCGAAAACTGTTTTTT | CATSEHRGRKLFF
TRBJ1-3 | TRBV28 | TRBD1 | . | TGTGCCAGTTACGGGACAGGGAGGGCGGGAAACACCATATATTTT | CASYGTGRAGNTIYF
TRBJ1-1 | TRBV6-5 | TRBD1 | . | TGTGCCAGCAGAAAAGACAGGGCGGCGGACACTGAAGCTTTCTTT | CASRKDRAADTEAFF
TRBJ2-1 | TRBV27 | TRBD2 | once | TGTGCCAGCAGTTCCCTAGCGGGAGCCTACAATGAGCAGTTCTTC | CASSSLAGAYNEQFF
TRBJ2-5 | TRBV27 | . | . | TGTGCCAGCCGCGGAATTGACAGCCTAAGGGCCCAGTACTTC | CASRGIDSLRAQYF
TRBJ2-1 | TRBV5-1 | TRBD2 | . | TGCGCCAGCAGCTCTAGCGGGAGCTCCTACAATGAGCAGTTCTTC | CASSSSGSSYNEQFF
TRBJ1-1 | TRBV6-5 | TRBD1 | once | TGTGCCAGCACCCTATCAGGGACAGGAGAAGCTTTCTTT | CASTLSGTGEAFF
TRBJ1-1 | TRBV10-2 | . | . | TGCGCCACCAAAACAGGGATCGACACTGAAGCTTTCTTT | CATKTGIDTEAFF
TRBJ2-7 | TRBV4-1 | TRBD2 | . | TGCGCCAGCAGCCAAGATGGTAGCGGGAGCCGATCCTACGAGCAGTACTTC | CASSQDGSGSRSYEQYF
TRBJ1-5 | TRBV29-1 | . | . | TGCGCCGGGGGTAGTAGCAATCAGCCCCAGCATTTT | CAGGSSNQPQHF
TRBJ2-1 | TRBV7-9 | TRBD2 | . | TGTGCCAGCGTAGAACTAGCGGAGTACAATGAGCAGTTCTTC | CASVELAEYNEQFF
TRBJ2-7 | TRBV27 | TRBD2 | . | TGTGCCAGCACTCCGCGGGGGATTCGGGGCTACGAGCAGTACTTC | CASTPRGIRGYEQYF
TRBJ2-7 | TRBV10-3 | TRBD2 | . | TGTGCCATCAGTGGAAGTCCGGCGGGAGGCCGCTACGAGCAGTACTTC | CAISGSPAGGRYEQYF
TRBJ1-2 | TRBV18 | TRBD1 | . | TGTGCCAGCTCACCCCGTAACAGGGGGCATGGGTATGGCTACACCTTC | CASSPRNRGHGYGYTF
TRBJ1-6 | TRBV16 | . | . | TGTGCCAGCAGTCCGGACAGTAGTAATTCACCCCTCCACTTT | CASSPDSSNSPLHF
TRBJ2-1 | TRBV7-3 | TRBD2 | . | TGTGCCAGCAGCCCCACTAGCGGAAACTCCTACAATGAGCAGTTCTTC | CASSPTSGNSYNEQFF
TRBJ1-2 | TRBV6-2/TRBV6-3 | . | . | TGTGCCAGCAGTTATAGCGTCTATGGCTACACCTTC | CASSYSVYGYTF
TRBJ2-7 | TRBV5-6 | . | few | TGTGCCAGCAGCGTCAGACAGGCACGGCAGTACTTC | CASSVRQARQYF
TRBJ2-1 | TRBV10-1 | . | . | . | CASILAGDNEQFF
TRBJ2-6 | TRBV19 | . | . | TGTGCCAGTAAGGGCGGGTTTTCTGGGGCCAACGTCCTGACTTTC | CASKGGFSGANVLTF
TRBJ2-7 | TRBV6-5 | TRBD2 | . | TGTGCCAGCAAAGCGGGAGTCTACTCCTACGAGCAGTACTTC | CASKAGVYSYEQYF
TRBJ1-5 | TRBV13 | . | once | TGTGCCAGCTCGGAAGCCACTATGAGTTCGAGCAATCAGCCCCAGCATTTT | CASSEATMSSSNQPQHF
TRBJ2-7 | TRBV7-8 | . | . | TGTGCCAGCAGCTTACACGGGTTTAGCTCCTACGAGCAGTACTTC | CASSLHGFSSYEQYF
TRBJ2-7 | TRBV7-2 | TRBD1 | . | TGTGCCAGCAGCGAACCGGACAGGGCCTCCTACGAGCAGTACTTC | CASSEPDRASYEQYF
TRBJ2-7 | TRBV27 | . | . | TGTGCCAGCAGTTTATACGGGAGCTACGAGCAGTACTTC | CASSLYGSYEQYF
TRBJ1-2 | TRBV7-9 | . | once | TGTGCCAGCAGCTCAGGTGGACAGAGCTATGGCTACACCTTC | CASSSGGQSYGYTF
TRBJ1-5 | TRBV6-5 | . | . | TGTGCCAGCGGGAGGTCGGTATGGGGCAATCAGCCCCAGCATTTT | CASGRSVWGNQPQHF
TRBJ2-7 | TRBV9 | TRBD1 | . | TGTGCCAGCAGCCCCTCCTCAGGGACAGTAGCCGAGCAGTACTTC | CASSPSSGTVAEQYF
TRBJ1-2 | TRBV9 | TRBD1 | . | TGTGCCAGCAGCACACGGACAGGGGGTATGGGCTACACCTTC | CASSTRTGGMGYTF
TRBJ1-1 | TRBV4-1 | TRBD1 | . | TGCGCCAGCAGCCGCCCCAACCGGGACAGCAGTTTTGAAGCTTTCTTT | CASSRPNRDSSFEAFF
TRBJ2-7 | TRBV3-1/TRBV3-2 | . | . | TGTGCCAGCAGCCTCCAGGGTAGCGGAGTCTACGAGCAGTACTTC | CASSLQGSGVYEQYF
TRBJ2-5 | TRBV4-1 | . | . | TGCGCCAGCAGCCAAGAGGTGTGGTACCCCAACAGGTACTTC | CASSQEVWYPNRYF
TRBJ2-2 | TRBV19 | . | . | TGTGCCAGTAGTAATACAGGGAGAGTCACCGGGGAGCTGTTTTTT | CASSNTGRVTGELFF
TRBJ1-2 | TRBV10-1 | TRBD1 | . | TGCGCCAGCAGTGGAAGACAGGGGGATGGCTACACCTTC | CASSGRQGDGYTF
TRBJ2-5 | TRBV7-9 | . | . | TGTGCCAGCAGCCCCATCGAGACCCAGTACTTC | CASSPIETQYF
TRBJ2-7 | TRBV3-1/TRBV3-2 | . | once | TGTGCCAGCAGCCAAGAACGGGGAAGCTCCTACGAGCAGTACTTC | CASSQERGSSYEQYF
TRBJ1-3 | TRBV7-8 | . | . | TGTGCCAGCAGACCCGACAACTCTGGAAACACCATATATTTT | CASRPDNSGNTIYF
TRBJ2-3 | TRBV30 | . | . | TGTGCCTGGAGTGCTGGGCTGAGATTTAGCACAGATACGCAGTATTTT | CAWSAGLRFSTDTQYF
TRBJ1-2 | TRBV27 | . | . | TGTGCCAGCAGCCACAGGGACGGAATTAACTATGGCTACACCTTC | CASSHRDGINYGYTF
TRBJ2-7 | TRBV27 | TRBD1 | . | TGTGCCAGCAGTTCAGGACAGGGTGGGGACTACGAGCAGTACTTC | CASSSGQGGDYEQYF
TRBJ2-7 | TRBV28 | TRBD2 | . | TGTGCCAGCAGTGTTTCTCCGGGACTAGCGGGAGTAAGGGCCTACGAGCAGTACTTC | CASSVSPGLAGVRAYEQYF
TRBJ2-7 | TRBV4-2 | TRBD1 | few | TGTGCCAGCAGCCAAGTGCCGACAGGGGCCTTTGCATACGAGCAGTACTTC | CASSQVPTGAFAYEQYF
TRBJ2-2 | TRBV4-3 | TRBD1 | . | TGCGCCAGCAGCCAAAGTGGGACAGGGCGGGCCGGGGAGCTGTTTTTT | CASSQSGTGRAGELFF
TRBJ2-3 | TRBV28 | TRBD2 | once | TGTGCCAGCAGTCTACTGGGGACTAGCGGGAGGGCTAGCACAGATACGCAGTATTTT | CASSLLGTSGRASTDTQYF
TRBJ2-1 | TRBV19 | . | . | TGTGCCAGTAGTATAGATGGGACTCAAATAGGAGGCCCCTACAATGAGCAGTTCTTC | CASSIDGTQIGGPYNEQFF
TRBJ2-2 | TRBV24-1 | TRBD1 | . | TGTGCCACCACCTCCGGGACAGGAGGGCCCGGGGAGCTGTTTTTT | CATTSGTGGPGELFF